The 18 T cell receptor beta chains below were found in one sample sequenced in a study of breast tumors, draining lymph nodes, adjacent tissues. Samples came from axillary lymph nodes draining the breast cancer. MiXCR, run by TCRdb on the multiplex PCR reads, gives a single entry per CDR3 protein. Among 190,000 or so distinct CDR3 sequences listed, approximately 33% were seen once. The specimen was axillary lymph node tissue. The receptors were sampled from a female donor with breast cancer. Some clones in this sample may be carry-over from other donors' samples.

The chain recombines TRBV7-9 with TRBJ2-5, with D perhaps TRBD1 or TRBD2 (5 bases each). Germline V CDR1 and CDR2: SEHNR, FQNEAQ (reference sequence). V dropped 5 bases and J dropped 5 bases, with 12 bases sitting between them. There are 13 residues in the CDR3. DNA of the CDR3: TGTGCCAGCAGCCTAGAAGAGGGGGAGACCCAGTACTTC. Translating it yields CASSLEEGETQYF.

On this clonotype itself: Since a much larger clone is just one base distant, this may be a read error. Without the conserved terminal phenylalanine or tryptophan, this CDR3 likely stems from a read error. J is TRBJ2-5 and V is TRBV13; 8 positions agree with TRBD1. CDR1 and CDR2 from the germline V gene are PRHDT and FYEKMQ (reference sequence). The CDR3 covers 15 residues. Trimming cost V 2 bases and J 7 bases; bases outside gene matches: 9. CDR3 DNA sequence: TGTGCCAGCAGCTTAAAACAGGGGGATTTGGGGACCCAGTACTCC. It codes for CASSLKQGDLGTQYS.

This clonotype was counted at least ten times. The chain uses TRBV5-8 and TRBJ1-2; TRBD1 matches at 8 bases. V lost 6 bases, J lost 4 bases, and 5 bases stayed unmatched. There are 13 residues in the CDR3. Germline CDR1 is SGHTS and CDR2 is YDEGEE. CDR3 in DNA: TGTGCCAGCAAACCGGGACAGGCCTATGGCTACACCTTC. Translating gives CASKPGQAYGYTF.

This clonotype was counted many times. The CDR3 region is CSARWPMGQGARGSGANVLTF. The CDR3 DNA is TGCAGTGCTAGATGGCCGATGGGACAGGGGGCGCGGGGCTCTGGGGCCAACGTCCTGACTTTC. The chain carries TRBV20-1 and TRBJ2-6; the match to TRBD1 covers 12 bases. The CDR3 spans 21 residues. Germline loops: CDR1 DFQATT, CDR2 SNEGSKA (reference sequence). The V segment lost 2 bases and the J segment 0 bases; nucleotides outside the gene matches: 14.

Remarks on this clonotype: Mismatch with germline at one junction end may stem from a read error. The J gene is TRBJ2-2, the V gene TRBV7-8; the match to TRBD1 covers 12 bases. The CDR3 consists of 19 residues. Germline values: CDR1 SGHVS, CDR2 FQNEAQ. CDR3 bases: TGTGCCAGCAGCTTAGGTCTGGGACAGGGGGCGTTAGTTCCCGGGGAGCTGTCTTTT. Translating gives CASSLGLGQGALVPGELSF.

This clonotype appeared many times. CDR3 nucleotide sequence: TGTGCCAGCAGCAAATCCGGGACAGGGGAGAGTTATGGCTACACCTTC. Translation gives CASSKSGTGESYGYTF. This chain connects TRBV4-2 to TRBJ1-2; TRBD1 aligns across 10 bases. CDR3 size: 16 residues. Germline CDR1 is LGHNA and CDR2 is YNFKEQ. Losses at the gene ends were 5 bases for V and 5 bases for J; bases not matched to a gene: 11.

This clonotype was seen many times. This chain connects TRBV7-2 to TRBJ2-1, with 7 bases fitting TRBD2. The CDR3 loop spans 14 amino acids. Losses at the gene ends were 7 bases for V and 3 bases for J; bases not matched to a gene: 6. CDR1 SGHTA and CDR2 FQGNSA come from the germline V gene. In DNA form, the CDR3 reads TGTGCCAGCAAAATCGGCGGGAGCTACAATGAGCAGTTCTTC. It encodes CASKIGGSYNEQFF.

This clonotype was seen ten or more times. V is TRBV19 and J is TRBJ1-5; 7 bases are a match to TRBD1. Germline lookup yields CDR1 LNHDA and CDR2 SQIVND (reference sequence). This CDR3 is built from 15 residues. V shed 3 bases, J shed 4 bases, and the junction held 6 bases outside the gene matches. This chain's CDR3 is CASSIRGGGNQPQHF. CDR3 DNA sequence: TGTGCCAGTAGTATTAGAGGGGGCGGAAATCAGCCCCAGCATTTT.

This sequence joins TRBV9 and TRBJ2-6, with 8 bases fitting TRBD1. Germline loops: CDR1 SGDLS, CDR2 YYNGEE. The V segment lost 4 bases and the J segment 0 bases; nucleotides outside the gene matches: 6. The length of the CDR3 is 17 residues. The DNA for the CDR3 is TGTGCCAGCAGCACCGGGACAGGTCGCTCTGGGGCCAACGTCCTGACTTTC. It yields the protein CASSTGTGRSGANVLTF. Looking up the rest from reference TRBV9 and TRBJ2-6 gives the full variable domain: DSGVTQTPKHLITATGQRVTLRCSPRSGDLSVYWYQQSLDQGLQFLIQYYNGEERAKGNILERFSAQQFPDLHSELNLSSLELGDSALYFCASSTGTGRSGANVLTFGAGSRLTVL.

This clonotype was observed a few times. This sequence joins TRBV18 and TRBJ1-1; D is unclear. The CDR3 spans 13 residues. V was trimmed by 5 bases and J by 1 base, leaving 8 bases between them. Germline CDR1 reads KGHSH; CDR2 reads LQKENI. This CDR3 reads CASSSDKNTEAFF. As DNA, the CDR3 is TGTGCCAGCTCATCCGACAAGAACACTGAAGCTTTCTTT.

The J gene is TRBJ1-4, the V gene TRBV19, with D perhaps TRBD1 (5 bases). CDR1 and CDR2 (germline): LNHDA, SQIVND (reference sequence). The CDR3 has 17 amino acids. The V end was cut by 8 bases, the J end by 5 bases, with 24 bases between. The CDR3 is CASYYKGPGLANEKLFF. The DNA of the CDR3 is TGTGCCAGTTACTATAAAGGGCCGGGACTTGCGAATGAAAAACTGTTTTTT.

This clonotype was counted many times. The chain carries TRBV6-1 and TRBJ1-2; D is ambiguous. CDR1 and CDR2 from the germline V gene are MNHNS and SASEGT. This CDR3 contains 12 residues. V was cut by 0 bases and J by 3 bases, with 2 bases left in between. The CDR3 spells CASSEAYYGYTF. The DNA of the CDR3 is TGTGCCAGCAGTGAAGCATACTATGGCTACACCTTC.

This clonotype was seen many times. J is TRBJ2-3 and V is TRBV4-1; the D call may be TRBD1 or TRBD2 (5 bases each). The V gene's germline CDR1 is MGHRA and CDR2 YSYEKL. V lost 1 base, J lost 6 bases, and 17 bases lay in between. The CDR3 covers 16 residues. CDR3 bases: TGCGCCAGCAGCCAAGTGGGACGTGCGAGAGGGGATACGCAGTATTTT. Translation: CASSQVGRARGDTQYF.

This clonotype was counted between two and nine times. A junction boundary mismatches the germline segment, possibly from a read error. The chain uses TRBV3-1 and TRBJ2-5, with TRBD1 matching 7 bases. This CDR3 comprises 13 residues. Germline-derived CDR1 and CDR2 are LGHDT and YNNKEL (reference sequence). CDR3 protein: CASTGGAQEAQYF. CDR3 DNA sequence: TGTGCCAGCACAGGGGGAGCGCAAGAGGCCCAGTACTTC.

This clonotype was seen repeatedly, ten times or more. The chain joins TRBV28 to TRBJ1-5, with D unresolved. This CDR3 is 15 amino acids long. Germline V gene lookup returns CDR1 MDHEN and CDR2 SYDVKM. The V end was cut by 7 bases, the J end by 2 bases, with 15 bases between. The CDR3 DNA follows: TGTGCCAGCATCCTGGACCAAAGGGGCAATCAGCCCCAGCATTTT. Its protein product is CASILDQRGNQPQHF.

In its sample, this clonotype was seen many times. The chain employs TRBV7-3 and TRBJ2-3; TRBD2 matches at 8 bases. After removal of 1 base from V and 1 base from J, the junction contained 4 bases not matched to a gene. CDR3 length equals 16 residues. Germline CDR1 and CDR2: SGHTA and FQGTGA. DNA of the CDR3: TGTGCCAGCAGCTTAAAGGGTAGCGGGGGCACAGATACGCAGTATTTT. It codes for CASSLKGSGGTDTQYF.

To note about this clonotype: A much larger clone sits a single nucleotide away, making a read error possible. The chain is built from TRBV6-5 and TRBJ1-4; a possible D gene is TRBD1 (5 bases). Deletions cut 6 bases from V and 8 bases from J, with 22 bases between. The CDR3 is 16 residues long. Germline V gene lookup returns CDR1 MNHEY and CDR2 SVGAGI. CDR3 DNA: TGTGCCAGCAGACTGGGGGGAAATCGGGTGGTAGAAAAACTGTTTTTT. Translated, it gives CASRLGGNRVVEKLFF.

This clonotype was seen repeatedly, ten times or more. The chain couples TRBV6-2 or TRBV6-3 to TRBJ2-7; 12 bases fit TRBD2. CDR3 size: 15 residues. V dropped 6 bases and J dropped 5; count of bases not matched to a gene: 8. In germline, CDR1 is MNHEY, CDR2 SVGEGT. The CDR3 region is CASSLTSGSGDEQYF. The CDR3 nucleotides read TGTGCCAGCAGCCTGACTAGCGGGAGTGGGGACGAGCAGTACTTC.